Listed here are 3 T cell receptor beta chains from one sample, sequenced in a study of blood T cell repertoires in COVID-19. Repertoires were generated with immunoSEQ multiplex PCR, while TCRdb's copy carries only in-frame clones and drops some. The table lists roughly 150,000 clones, 88% of them singletons. The sequencing input was peripheral blood. The receptors originated from a man aged 45 to 65 who had recovered from COVID-19.

This chain connects TRBV27 to TRBJ2-3; 14 bases are a match to TRBD2. V lost 4 bases, J lost 2 bases, and 2 bases stayed unmatched. This CDR3 comprises 16 residues. Per germline, CDR1 MNHEY and CDR2 SMNVEV (reference sequence). This CDR3 is CASSSGLAGVTDTQYF. CDR3 sequence (DNA): TGTGCCAGCAGTTCGGGACTAGCGGGAGTCACAGATACGCAGTATTTT.

The chain combines TRBV5-1 with TRBJ2-7; D not resolved. V was trimmed by 0 bases and J by 0 bases, leaving 7 bases between them. Germline V gene data show CDR1 as SGHRS and CDR2 as YFSETQ. This CDR3 comprises 14 residues. The CDR3 DNA sequence: TGCGCCAGCAGCTTGGAGGCGGTCTCCTACGAGCAGTACTTC. Translating gives CASSLEAVSYEQYF.

The genes are TRBV10-2 and TRBJ1-6; the D gene is possibly TRBD1 (6 bases). This CDR3 has 14 amino acids. V was clipped by 8 bases and J by 4 bases, with 12 bases between them. Germline V gives CDR1 WSHSY, CDR2 SAAADI. The CDR3 coding sequence is TGCGCCAGCGGGAGACAGGCTTATAATTCACCCCTCCACTTT. Translating it yields CASGRQAYNSPLHF.